This T cell receptor (beta chain) was captured in a study of cytomegalovirus exposure and HLA in healthy donors. General study results and limits: Sequencing likely generated an artifact that appeared as a cluster of highly shared sequence variants. Immune exposure information comprised only CMV serostatus.

Use of 60 Vbeta and 13 Jbeta primers characterized the PCR. Method: immunoSEQ multiplex PCR; TCRdb's copy keeps in-frame clones and lacks some. The profile covers about 130,000 clones, with roughly three quarters appearing a single time and roughly 2% taken by the ten largest. This CDR3 is 15 amino acids long. Germline V gene lookup returns CDR1 MDHEN and CDR2 SYDVKM. Trimming took 2 bases from V and 4 from J; bases not matched to a gene: 5. With respect to this clone: What it recognizes is unknown.

The TCR comes from a young man in good health and CMV-seronegative. The sequenced sample consisted of PBMCs. The rearrangement joins TRBV28 to TRBJ1-1, with 9 bases matching TRBD1. DNA for the CDR3: TGTGCCAGCAGTTTACCGACAGGGGGTGCCACTGAAGCTTTCTTT. As protein: CASSLPTGGATEAFF.